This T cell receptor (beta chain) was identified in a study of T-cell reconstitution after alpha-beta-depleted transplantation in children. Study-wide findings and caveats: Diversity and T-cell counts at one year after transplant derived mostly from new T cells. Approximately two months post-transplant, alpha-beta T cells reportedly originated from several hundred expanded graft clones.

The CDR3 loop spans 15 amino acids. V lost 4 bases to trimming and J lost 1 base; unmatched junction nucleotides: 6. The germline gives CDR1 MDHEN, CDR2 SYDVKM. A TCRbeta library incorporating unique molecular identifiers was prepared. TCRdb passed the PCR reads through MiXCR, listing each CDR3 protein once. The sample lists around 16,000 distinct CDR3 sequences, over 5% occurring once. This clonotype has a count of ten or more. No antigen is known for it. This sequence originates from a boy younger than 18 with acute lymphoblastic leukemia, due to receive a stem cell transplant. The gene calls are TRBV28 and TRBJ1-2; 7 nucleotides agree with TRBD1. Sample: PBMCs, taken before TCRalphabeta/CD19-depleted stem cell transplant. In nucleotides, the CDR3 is TGTGCCAGCAGTTCCCTCGACAGGGATAACTATGGCTACACCTTC. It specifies CASSSLDRDNYGYTF.